This TCR beta chain comes out of a study of Ad26.COV2.S vaccination and SARS-CoV-2 variants. Study-wide background: The trial was COV1001 and the donor's arm was Ad26.COV2.S.

This table comes from immunoSEQ multiplex PCR, and its TCRdb copy is limited to in-frame clones, with some not included. This sample has about 680,000 clones, with more than 70% found just once. Germline values: CDR1 SGHVS, CDR2 FQNEAQ. The ends lost 5 bases at V and 0 bases at J; junction bases unmatched: 12. The CDR3 length is 18 residues. The treatment was: some 19 received Ad26.COV2.S at low or high dose, single or two shots; a few received placebo; per-sample allocation not given. Day 63 after the first vaccine or placebo injection was the time point for sampling. Vaccine was an Ad26 vector expressing Wuhan-strain SARS-CoV-2 spike.

The receptor was derived from a person between 18 and 60 years old who received the Ad26.COV2.S COVID-19 vaccine or a placebo. The J gene is TRBJ2-7, the V gene TRBV7-8, with 11 bases matching TRBD2. The specimen comprised peripheral blood, sampled in a trial of Ad26.COV2.S vaccine versus placebo. The CDR3 region has the DNA TGTGCCAGCAGCCGACCCTTCCCTAGCGGGGGGCTCTCCTACGAGCAGTACTTC. Protein sequence: CASSRPFPSGGLSYEQYF.